This T cell receptor beta chain was identified in a study of human T cells and chemical hapten exposure. General observations from the study: DPC sensitization produced no change in TCRs with frequency above 1 in 1000.

This CDR3 is 12 amino acids long. V gave up 2 bases and J gave up 7 bases, with 11 bases separating them. Per the germline V gene, CDR1 is DFQATT and CDR2 is SNEGSKA (reference sequence). It was unfractionated whole blood from which total RNA was extracted. With respect to this clonotype: The antigen remains unidentified.

TCRdb reprocessed the 5' RACE reads with MiXCR, giving one entry per CDR3 protein. Of tens of thousands of distinct CDR3 sequences in the sample, approximately 15% are singletons; the top ten hold nearly 7%. This sequence was found in a female donor in good health. The J gene is TRBJ1-2, the V gene TRBV20-1; TRBD1 is a possible D gene (5 bases). CDR3 bases: TGCAGTGCTAGATATGGGGGGAGTGGCTACACCTTC. Protein product: CSARYGGSGYTF.